This T cell receptor (beta chain) comes out of a study of CD8 T cells in ankylosing spondylitis. From germline, CDR1 is SGDLS and CDR2 YYNGEE. V was shortened by 0 bases and J by 3 bases, with 8 bases between the two germline ends. The CDR3 length is 14 residues. Study-level findings and limits: Enrichment of disease-linked clones was reportedly significant in matched ankylosing spondylitis synovial fluid. Existing reports had already noted some motif variants in reactive arthritis synovial fluid and blood.

Regarding this clonotype: The target antigen is unknown.

TCRdb reprocessed the 5' RACE reads via MiXCR and lists one record per CDR3 protein. The sample lists more than 200,000 distinct CDR3 sequences; roughly a quarter were seen once. The sample consisted of blood, either unsorted or a sorted T cell fraction (not recorded which). The clonotype comes from a male donor with ankylosing spondylitis or in good health (not recorded which). This chain uses TRBV9 with TRBJ2-3, with D possibly matching TRBD2 (5 bases). The CDR3 nucleotides read TGTGCCAGCAGCGTAGAGCGGTTTACAGATACGCAGTATTTT. The encoded protein is CASSVERFTDTQYF.